What follows are 22 T cell receptor beta chains derived from one specimen sequenced in a study of cytomegalovirus exposure and HLA in healthy donors. The PCR employed 60 Vbeta primers together with 13 Jbeta primers. Produced via immunoSEQ multiplex PCR; TCRdb's table is partial and in-frame only. Of roughly 200,000 clones in the sample, roughly 72% were seen once. Sequenced sample: PBMCs. These receptors were obtained from a man aged 30-40 years in good health and CMV-seronegative.

The rearrangement uses TRBV7-6 and TRBJ1-1; D not resolved. Germline CDR1 SGHVS, CDR2 FNYEAQ. The V gene lost 1 base and the J gene lost 6 bases, with 12 bases spanning the gap. This CDR3 region has 14 residues. The CDR3 coding sequence is TGTGCCAGCAGCTTAGGCCGGCCGGGTTCTGAAGCTTTCTTT. Translated: CASSLGRPGSEAFF.

The J gene is TRBJ2-3, the V gene TRBV28; D perhaps matches TRBD2 (6 bases). Trimming removed 4 bases at V and 0 bases at J, with 20 bases between. The germline V gene encodes CDR1 MDHEN and CDR2 SYDVKM. The CDR3 sequence is 18 residues long. CDR3 sequence: CASSSLPSIAASTDTQYF. The CDR3 DNA follows: TGTGCCAGCAGTTCGCTACCCTCGATAGCGGCTAGCACAGATACGCAGTATTTT.

The rearrangement uses TRBV10-2 and TRBJ2-7; perhaps TRBD2 as D (8 bases). V lost 8 bases, J lost 2 bases, and 28 bases lay in between. Germline CDR1 WSHSY, CDR2 SAAADI. The CDR3 contains 18 residues. DNA of the CDR3: TGCGCCAGCGAGGGGGCGTCTAGCGGGCTCCTCCTTACCTACGAGCAGTACTTC. Encoded protein: CASEGASSGLLLTYEQYF.

The gene calls are TRBV6-1 and TRBJ1-4; tentatively, D is TRBD1 (5 bases). CDR3 length equals 14 residues. The germline V gene encodes CDR1 MNHNS and CDR2 SASEGT. V lost 7 bases and J lost 8, with 17 bases in between. The CDR3 region has the DNA TGTGCCAGCAAAACAGGCTTCGGCTCCGAAAAACTGTTTTTT. Its translation is CASKTGFGSEKLFF.

The chain couples TRBV5-1 to TRBJ2-5, with TRBD2 matching 15 bases. The J call is in doubt because the DNA end fits TRBJ2-7 better. CDR1 SGHRS and CDR2 YFSETQ come from the germline V gene. The CDR3 runs to 16 residues. The chain's CDR3 is CASSTGLAGGSYEQYF. The CDR3, as DNA: TGCGCCAGCAGCACGGGACTAGCGGGAGGCTCCTACGAGCAGTACTTC.

A single count supports this clone. The genes are TRBV28 and TRBJ1-6; a weak D match, TRBD1 (6 bases). The V end was cut by 6 bases, the J end by 10 bases, with 19 bases between. Germline V gene lookup returns CDR1 MDHEN and CDR2 SYDVKM. The CDR3 runs 15 residues. The CDR3 spells CASSNSQTGMSPLHF. CDR3 bases: TGTGCCAGCAGCAACTCCCAAACAGGGATGTCACCCCTCCACTTT.

This chain uses TRBV18 with TRBJ2-3, with 9 bases identical to TRBD1. Looked up from germline, CDR1 is KGHSH and CDR2 is LQKENI. J gave up 0 bases and V 5 bases, and 6 bases lay outside the gene matches. The CDR3 has 16 amino acids. The CDR3 sequence is CASSSLQGASTDTQYF. In DNA, the CDR3 is TGTGCCAGCTCAAGCCTACAGGGGGCCAGCACAGATACGCAGTATTTT. The full variable domain, its missing parts supplied by reference TRBV18 and TRBJ2-3, is NAGVMQNPRHLVRRRGQEARLRCSPMKGHSHVYWYRQLPEEGLKFMVYLQKENIIDESGMPKERFSAEFPKEGPSILRIQQVVRGDSAAYFCASSSLQGASTDTQYFGPGTRLTVL.

V and J are TRBV9 and TRBJ2-7; 10 bases agree with TRBD1. Germline trimming cut 0 bases from V and 0 bases from J; bases unmatched to any gene: 0. This CDR3 has 15 amino acids. Looked up from germline, CDR1 is SGDLS and CDR2 is YYNGEE. The CDR3 is CASSVGTGGSYEQYF. CDR3 nucleotide sequence: TGTGCCAGCAGCGTAGGGACAGGGGGCTCCTACGAGCAGTACTTC.

The gene calls are TRBV11-3 and TRBJ2-3; the match to TRBD1 covers 7 bases. The V segment lost 10 bases and the J segment 4 bases; nucleotides outside the gene matches: 11. The CDR3 is 14 amino acids. Germline V lookup: CDR1 SGHNT, CDR2 YENEEA. The CDR3 sequence: CATRQGPSSDTQYF. The DNA of the CDR3 is TGTGCCACCCGACAGGGCCCCAGCTCAGATACGCAGTATTTT.

This rearrangement joins TRBV6-1 to TRBJ1-2, with D unclear. This CDR3 spans 15 amino acids. Germline assignment: CDR1 MNHNS and CDR2 SASEGT. The germline V and J ends were trimmed by 3 bases and 7 bases, with 18 bases remaining between them. The CDR3 DNA reads as TGTGCCAGCAGTGAGGATGGGAGTCGCTCCGGTGGCTACACCTTC. Its translation: CASSEDGSRSGGYTF.

This clone appeared once. This chain joins TRBV25-1 and TRBJ2-5, with TRBD1 identical over 7 bases. There are 14 residues in the CDR3. CDR1 MGHDK and CDR2 SYGVNS come from the germline V gene. V lost 6 bases, J lost 1 base, and 5 bases stayed unmatched. The CDR3 region has the DNA TGTGCCAGCAGGGGGGACAGACTCCAAGAGACCCAGTACTTC. Residues: CASRGDRLQETQYF.

The gene calls are TRBV10-3 and TRBJ2-2; D might be TRBD2 (6 bases). The CDR3 runs to 11 residues. CDR1 ENHRY and CDR2 SYGVKD come from the germline V gene. V was shortened by 10 bases and J by 8 bases, with 11 bases between the two germline ends. The CDR3: CATVRGGELFF. The CDR3 nucleotides are TGTGCCACCGTTCGGGGGGGGGAGCTGTTTTTT.

This clone was seen a handful of times. The chain carries TRBV27 and TRBJ2-5, with TRBD2 identical over 16 bases. Looked up from germline, CDR1 is MNHEY and CDR2 is SMNVEV (reference sequence). Trimming took 3 bases from V and 2 from J; bases not matched to a gene: 18. The CDR3 has 22 amino acids. The CDR3 reads CASSFLILAGLAGGPGQETQYF. The CDR3 DNA reads TGTGCCAGCAGTTTCCTCATCCTCGCGGGACTAGCGGGAGGGCCAGGGCAAGAGACCCAGTACTTC.

The J gene is TRBJ2-1, the V gene TRBV4-2, with 10 bases fitting TRBD2. CDR1 and CDR2 from the germline V gene are LGHNA and YNFKEQ. The CDR3 is 14 residues long. The V segment lost 3 bases and the J segment 8 bases; nucleotides outside the gene matches: 4. CDR3 sequence: CASSQGLAIDEQFF. CDR3 DNA: TGTGCCAGCAGCCAGGGACTAGCGATCGATGAGCAGTTCTTC.

This chain joins TRBV28 and TRBJ1-1; no clear D gene. This CDR3 has 14 residues. With 2 bases removed from V and 4 bases from J, the gap between germline ends came to 11 bases. Germline values: CDR1 MDHEN, CDR2 SYDVKM. The CDR3 coding sequence is TGTGCCAGCAGTTTAGAACTCCGGGGCACTGAAGCTTTCTTT. Amino acid sequence: CASSLELRGTEAFF. Complete variable domain (other parts from reference TRBV28 and TRBJ1-1): DVKVTQSSRYLVKRTGEKVFLECVQDMDHENMFWYRQDPGLGLRLIYFSYDVKMKEKGDIPEGYSVSREKKERFSLILESASTNQTSMYLCASSLELRGTEAFFGQGTRLTVV.

The sample holds one count of this clone. The CDR3 protein is CAWSPAGGPYEQYF. The CDR3 DNA reads TGTGCCTGGAGTCCAGCGGGAGGCCCCTACGAGCAGTACTTC. The chain couples TRBV30 to TRBJ2-7; 9 nucleotides agree with TRBD2. Germline CDR1 and CDR2: GTSNPN and SVGIG (reference sequence). The CDR3 is 14 residues long. The ends lost 2 bases at V and 2 bases at J; junction bases unmatched: 4.

V usage is TRBV11-3 and J usage is TRBJ2-3; TRBD2 matches at 16 bases. V shed 5 bases and J 6 bases; nucleotides not matched to a gene: 8. This CDR3 is 17 amino acids long. Germline assignment: CDR1 SGHNT and CDR2 YENEEA. CDR3 region: CASSGVGLAGGPDTQYF. CDR3 nucleotides: TGTGCCAGCAGCGGTGTGGGACTAGCGGGAGGGCCTGATACGCAGTATTTT.

The chain carries TRBV7-9 and TRBJ2-3; D is unclear. V lost 8 bases to trimming and J lost 3 bases, with 12 bases between them. CDR1 and CDR2 (germline): SEHNR, FQNEAQ (reference sequence). The CDR3 contains 13 residues. CDR3: CASQRVDTDTQYF. The CDR3 nucleotides are TGTGCCAGCCAGCGAGTTGATACAGATACGCAGTATTTT.

The chain carries TRBV4-2 and TRBJ1-2, with 8 positions matching TRBD1. The trim removed 3 bases at V and 6 bases at J, leaving 15 bases unmatched. Germline loops: CDR1 LGHNA, CDR2 YNFKEQ. There are 17 residues in the CDR3. The CDR3 region has the DNA TGTGCCAGCAGCCAGGAGAACGCAGGGGGCGCTCTCGATGGCTACACCTTC. Translated, it gives CASSQENAGGALDGYTF.

This clone was detected once. The V call is TRBV7-2, the J call TRBJ2-3; 7 bases line up with TRBD1. The germline CDR1 and CDR2 sequences are SGHTA and FQGNSA. Trimming removed 1 base from V and 1 base from J; junction bases left unmatched: 2. This CDR3 contains 15 residues. The CDR3: CASSLGTGRTDTQYF. In nucleotides, the CDR3 is TGTGCCAGCAGCTTAGGGACAGGCCGCACAGATACGCAGTATTTT. The whole variable domain, filled in from reference TRBV7-2 and TRBJ2-3, reads GAGVSQSPSNKVTEKGKDVELRCDPISGHTALYWYRQSLGQGLEFLIYFQGNSAPDKSGLPSDRFSAERTGGSVSTLTIQRTQQEDSAVYLCASSLGTGRTDTQYFGPGTRLTVL.

The chain joins TRBV9 to TRBJ2-1, with 13 positions matching TRBD2. The V and J ends lost 4 bases and 9 bases, in that order; junction bases with no gene match: 4. The CDR3 runs 14 residues. CDR1 and CDR2 from the germline V gene are SGDLS and YYNGEE. For the CDR3, the DNA is TGTGCCAGCAGCCCGGGGACTAGCGGGGTTGAGCAGTTCTTC. As protein: CASSPGTSGVEQFF. The full variable domain, in which reference TRBV9 and TRBJ2-1 provide the parts outside the CDR3, is DSGVTQTPKHLITATGQRVTLRCSPRSGDLSVYWYQQSLDQGLQFLIQYYNGEERAKGNILERFSAQQFPDLHSELNLSSLELGDSALYFCASSPGTSGVEQFFGPGTRLTVL.

The rearrangement uses TRBV10-1 and TRBJ2-7; D perhaps matches TRBD1 (6 bases). V lost 4 bases and J 0 bases, leaving 16 bases between the germline ends. Per the germline V gene, CDR1 is WNHNN and CDR2 is SYGVQD (reference sequence). The CDR3 consists of 16 residues. This CDR3 reads CASSATGHPSSYEQYF. DNA of the CDR3: TGCGCCAGCAGTGCGACGGGACACCCGAGCTCCTACGAGCAGTACTTC.